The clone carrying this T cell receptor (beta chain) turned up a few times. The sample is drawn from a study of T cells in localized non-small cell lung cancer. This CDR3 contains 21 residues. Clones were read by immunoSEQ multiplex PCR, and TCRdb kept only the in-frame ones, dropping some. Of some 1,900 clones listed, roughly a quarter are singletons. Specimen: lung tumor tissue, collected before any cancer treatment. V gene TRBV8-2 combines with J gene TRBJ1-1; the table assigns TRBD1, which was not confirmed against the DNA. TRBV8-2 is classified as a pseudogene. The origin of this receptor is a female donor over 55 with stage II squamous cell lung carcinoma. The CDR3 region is CASNSRPGQGTRLLFGTEAFF. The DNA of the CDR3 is TGTGCCAGCAATTCCCGACCGGGACAGGGGACCCGGCTCCTATTCGGCACTGAAGCTTTCTTT.